Listed here is a single TCR beta chain. This sample is drawn from a study of beta chain features in type 1 diabetes. From germline, CDR1 is GTSNPN and CDR2 SVGIG (reference sequence). CDR3 length: 13 amino acids. V was clipped by 8 bases and J by 7 bases; unmatched bases: 8. Every bit of the isolated RNA underwent reverse transcription, so sequencing read expressed TCRB transcripts. Some clones are missing from TCRdb's copy, which holds only in-frame ones; the method was immunoSEQ multiplex PCR. The sample includes about 40,000 clones, roughly 49% seen only once; the top ten take 0.6% to 0.85%. The sample taken for sequencing was central memory CD4+ T cells from blood. The chain links TRBV30 to TRBJ2-1; TRBD2 matches 10 bases. The source of this sequence is a young woman in good health. The CDR3: CATEREGGNEQFF. The CDR3 nucleotides read TGTGCCACCGAGCGGGAGGGGGGGAATGAGCAGTTCTTC.